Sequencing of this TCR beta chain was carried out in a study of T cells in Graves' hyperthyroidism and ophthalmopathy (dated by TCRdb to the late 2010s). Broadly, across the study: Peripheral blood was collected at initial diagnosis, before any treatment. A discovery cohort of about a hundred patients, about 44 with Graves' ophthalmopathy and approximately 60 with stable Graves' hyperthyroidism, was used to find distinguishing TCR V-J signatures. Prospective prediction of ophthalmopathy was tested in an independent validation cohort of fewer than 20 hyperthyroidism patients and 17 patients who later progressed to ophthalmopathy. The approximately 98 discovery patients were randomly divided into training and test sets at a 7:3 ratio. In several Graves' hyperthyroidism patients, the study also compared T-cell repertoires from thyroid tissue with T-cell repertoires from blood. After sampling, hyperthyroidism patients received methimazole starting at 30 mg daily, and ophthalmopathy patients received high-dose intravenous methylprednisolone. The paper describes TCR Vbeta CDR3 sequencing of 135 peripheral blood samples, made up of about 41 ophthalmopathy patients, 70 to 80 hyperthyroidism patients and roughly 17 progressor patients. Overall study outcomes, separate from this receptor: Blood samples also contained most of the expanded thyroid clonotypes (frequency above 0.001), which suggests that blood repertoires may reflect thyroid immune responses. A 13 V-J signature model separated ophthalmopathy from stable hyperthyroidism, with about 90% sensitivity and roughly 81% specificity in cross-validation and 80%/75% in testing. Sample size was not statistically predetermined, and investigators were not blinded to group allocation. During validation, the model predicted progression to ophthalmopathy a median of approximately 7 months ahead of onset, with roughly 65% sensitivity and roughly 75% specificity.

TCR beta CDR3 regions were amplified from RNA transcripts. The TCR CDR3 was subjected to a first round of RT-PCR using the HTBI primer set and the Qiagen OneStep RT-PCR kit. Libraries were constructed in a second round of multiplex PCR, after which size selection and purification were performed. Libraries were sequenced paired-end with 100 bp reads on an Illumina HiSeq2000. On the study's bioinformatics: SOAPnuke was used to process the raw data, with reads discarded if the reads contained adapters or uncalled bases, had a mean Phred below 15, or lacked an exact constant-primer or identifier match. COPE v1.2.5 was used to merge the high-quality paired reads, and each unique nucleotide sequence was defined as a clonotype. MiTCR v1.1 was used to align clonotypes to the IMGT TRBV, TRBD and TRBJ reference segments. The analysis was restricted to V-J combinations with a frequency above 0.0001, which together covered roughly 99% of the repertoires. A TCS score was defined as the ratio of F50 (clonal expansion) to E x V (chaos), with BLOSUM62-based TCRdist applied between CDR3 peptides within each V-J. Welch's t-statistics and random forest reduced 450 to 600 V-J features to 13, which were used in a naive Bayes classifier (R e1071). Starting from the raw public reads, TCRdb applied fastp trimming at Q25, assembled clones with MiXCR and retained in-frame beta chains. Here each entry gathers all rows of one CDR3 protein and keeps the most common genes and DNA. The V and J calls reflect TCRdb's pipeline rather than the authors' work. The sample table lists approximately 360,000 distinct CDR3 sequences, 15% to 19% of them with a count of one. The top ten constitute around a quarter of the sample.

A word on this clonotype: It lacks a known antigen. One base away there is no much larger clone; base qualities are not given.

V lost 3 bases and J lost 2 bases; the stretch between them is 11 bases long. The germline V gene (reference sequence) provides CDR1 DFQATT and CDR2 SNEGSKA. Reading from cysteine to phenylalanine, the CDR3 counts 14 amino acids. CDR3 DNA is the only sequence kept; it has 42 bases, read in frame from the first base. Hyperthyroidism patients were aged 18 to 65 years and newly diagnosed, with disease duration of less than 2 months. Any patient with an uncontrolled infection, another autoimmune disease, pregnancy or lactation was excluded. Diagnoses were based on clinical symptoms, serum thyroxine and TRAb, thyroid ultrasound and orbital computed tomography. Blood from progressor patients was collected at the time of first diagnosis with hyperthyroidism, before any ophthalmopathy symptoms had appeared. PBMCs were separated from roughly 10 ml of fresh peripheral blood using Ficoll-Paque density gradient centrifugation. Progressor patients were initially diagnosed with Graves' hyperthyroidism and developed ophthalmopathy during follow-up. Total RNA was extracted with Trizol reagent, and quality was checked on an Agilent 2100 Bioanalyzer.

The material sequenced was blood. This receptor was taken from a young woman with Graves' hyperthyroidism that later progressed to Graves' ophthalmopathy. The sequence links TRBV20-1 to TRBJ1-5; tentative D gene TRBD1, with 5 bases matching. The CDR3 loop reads CSASLGTRNQPQHF. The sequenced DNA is TGCAGTGCTAGTCTCGGGACTCGCAATCAGCCCCAGCATTTT.